Described below is a single TCR beta chain sequence and its context. Between the trimmed V and J ends, which lost 0 bases and 0 bases, there was a span of 9 bases. The CDR3 is 15 amino acids. Germline values: CDR1 SEHNR, CDR2 FQNEAQ (reference sequence). Every patient underwent thyroid surgery untreated. TCRdb reanalyzed the PCR reads via MiXCR. The sample lists 20,000 to 30,000 clones, approximately 24% occurring once. The data derive from a study of metastatic and nonmetastatic thyroid tumors. Study in general: Comparative analysis of repertoires was undertaken across blood and tumor or nodule tissue obtained from malignant and benign thyroid patients.

The chain couples TRBV7-9 to TRBJ2-7; D may be TRBD2 (5 bases). The TCR comes from a male donor with papillary thyroid cancer or a benign thyroid nodule (not recorded which). Some clones in this sample may be carry-over from other donors' samples. The sample taken for sequencing was tumor tissue. The CDR3 DNA reads TGTGCCAGCAGCTTAGCTAGCGTTGGCTCCTACGAGCAGTACTTC. Translated, it gives CASSLASVGSYEQYF.